Below, 32 T cell receptor beta chains from the same sample are listed, as sequenced in a study of cytotoxic CD8 clonotypes in ibrutinib-treated CLL (TCRdb year 2021). The time point label, as the study defines it: progressive disease on ibrutinib. The method was the immunoSEQ multiplex PCR assay. Not all clones reach the TCRdb copy of this immuneACCESS table, which keeps in-frame sequences only. Checked studies attribute under half of the gap to unresolved V genes and leave the rest unexplained. The sample has 50,000 to 70,000 clones on record, roughly 49% of them singletons. The top ten constitute roughly a quarter of the sample. The sample here was PBMCs, taken at disease progression, from a patient treated with ibrutinib. Every receptor here comes from a human donor with chronic lymphocytic leukemia.

The chain uses TRBV28 and TRBJ2-5, with 8 bases identical to TRBD1. V lost 5 bases to trimming and J lost 1 base; unmatched junction nucleotides: 6. This CDR3 is 15 amino acids long. Germline V CDR1 and CDR2: MDHEN, SYDVKM. The CDR3 DNA is TGTGCCAGCAGTACATACAGGGGGACCCAAGAGACCCAGTACTTC. This encodes CASSTYRGTQETQYF.

This clone has just one count. This sequence joins TRBV5-6 and TRBJ2-7, with unresolved D. CDR3 length: 12 amino acids. The V gene lost 2 bases and the J gene lost 6 bases, with 9 bases spanning the gap. Germline V lookup: CDR1 SGHDT, CDR2 YYEEEE. CDR3 sequence: CASSFRPSEQYF. As DNA, the CDR3 is TGTGCCAGCAGCTTCCGCCCTTCCGAGCAGTACTTC.

This clone was seen a handful of times. The chain employs TRBV28 and TRBJ2-7, with a possible D match to TRBD2 (5 bases). Trimming took off 4 bases at V and 0 bases at J, with 13 bases between the two ends. The CDR3 runs to 15 residues. Germline-derived CDR1 and CDR2 are MDHEN and SYDVKM. This chain's CDR3 is CASSSPAGSSYEQYF. The CDR3 coding sequence is TGTGCCAGCAGTTCTCCCGCTGGGAGCTCCTACGAGCAGTACTTC. The variable domain in full, with the rest retrieved from reference TRBV28 and TRBJ2-7, is DVKVTQSSRYLVKRTGEKVFLECVQDMDHENMFWYRQDPGLGLRLIYFSYDVKMKEKGDIPEGYSVSREKKERFSLILESASTNQTSMYLCASSSPAGSSYEQYFGPGTRLTVT.

This rearrangement joins TRBV28 to TRBJ1-2; D uncertain. This CDR3 is 15 amino acids long. Between the trimmed V and J ends, which lost 6 bases and 4 bases, there was a span of 18 bases. In germline, CDR1 is MDHEN, CDR2 SYDVKM. The CDR3 region has the DNA TGTGCCAGCAGCTCCTCGGGGAAACTTCGCTATGGCTACACCTTC. Translation gives CASSSSGKLRYGYTF.

V usage is TRBV7-8 and J usage is TRBJ1-1; D ambiguous. The CDR3 contains 14 residues. Germline assignment: CDR1 SGHVS and CDR2 FQNEAQ. The V and J ends lost 8 bases and 3 bases respectively, with 16 bases between them. The CDR3 sequence: CASGVATSDTEAFF. CDR3 bases: TGTGCCAGCGGGGTCGCAACATCTGACACTGAAGCTTTCTTT.

This chain links TRBV11-2 with TRBJ2-1; 8 bases agree with TRBD1. From germline, CDR1 is SGHAT and CDR2 FQNNGV. After removal of 6 bases from V and 11 bases from J, the junction contained 6 bases not matched to a gene. CDR3 length: 12 residues. CDR3 sequence: CASRTGAGQQFF. CDR3 DNA sequence: TGTGCCAGCAGGACAGGGGCGGGGCAGCAGTTCTTC.

The chain joins TRBV18 to TRBJ1-2, with 9 bases lining up with TRBD1. V was pared by 3 bases and J by 0 bases, with 5 bases of the junction left unmatched. CDR3 length equals 16 residues. Per the germline V gene, CDR1 is KGHSH and CDR2 is LQKENI. CDR3 protein: CASSPGQGLANYGYTF. In nucleotides, the CDR3 is TGTGCCAGCTCACCGGGACAGGGACTCGCTAACTATGGCTACACCTTC. Filled out from reference TRBV18 and TRBJ1-2, the complete variable domain reads NAGVMQNPRHLVRRRGQEARLRCSPMKGHSHVYWYRQLPEEGLKFMVYLQKENIIDESGMPKERFSAEFPKEGPSILRIQQVVRGDSAAYFCASSPGQGLANYGYTFGSGTRLTVV.

This clone was seen more than once but under ten times. V and J are TRBV5-5 and TRBJ1-1; 9 nucleotides agree with TRBD1. Germline assignment: CDR1 SGHKS and CDR2 YYEKEE (reference sequence). The CDR3 extends over 12 amino acids. The junction had 2 bases not matched to a gene; V was cut back by 3 bases and J by 8 bases. The CDR3 nucleotides are TGTGCCAGCAGCTGGACAGGGGAGGAAGCTTTCTTT. Residues: CASSWTGEEAFF. The full variable domain, rest sourced from reference TRBV5-5 and TRBJ1-1, is DAGVTQSPTHLIKTRGQQVTLRCSPISGHKSVSWYQQVLGQGPQFIFQYYEKEERGRGNFPDRFSARQFPNYSSELNVNALLLGDSALYLCASSWTGEEAFFGQGTRLTVV.

The chain has TRBV5-8 and TRBJ1-1; no definite D call. V was pared by 1 base and J by 0 bases, with 7 bases between. This CDR3 has 14 amino acids. CDR1 is SGHTS and CDR2 is YDEGEE in the germline V gene. The CDR3 region is CASSLTGMNTEAFF. The DNA of the CDR3 is TGTGCCAGCAGCTTGACGGGAATGAACACTGAAGCTTTCTTT.

The V and J genes are TRBV28 and TRBJ2-5; a possible D gene is TRBD1 (5 bases). The CDR3 totals 16 residues. V was clipped by 6 bases and J by 7 bases, with 24 bases between them. The germline V gene has CDR1 MDHEN and CDR2 SYDVKM. The CDR3 nucleotides are TGTGCCAGCAGGCCCGACAGAGACTCAGATAAGGGGACCCAGTACTTC. It yields the protein CASRPDRDSDKGTQYF.

The chain links TRBV20-1 to TRBJ1-1, with D perhaps matching TRBD1 (5 bases). CDR3 length equals 11 residues. With 6 bases removed from V and 5 bases from J, the gap between germline ends came to 10 bases. The germline gives CDR1 DFQATT, CDR2 SNEGSKA (reference sequence). CDR3 nucleotides: TGCAGTGCCCCAGGGCATACTGAAGCTTTCTTT. Its translation: CSAPGHTEAFF.

This rearrangement joins TRBV28 to TRBJ1-4, with unresolved D. The germline V gene encodes CDR1 MDHEN and CDR2 SYDVKM. Trimming took 7 bases from V and 0 from J, leaving 9 bases between them. The CDR3 totals 14 residues. The CDR3 sequence: CASKNTATNEKLFF. The CDR3 bases are TGTGCCAGCAAAAACACGGCAACTAATGAAAAACTGTTTTTT.

V gene TRBV19 combines with J gene TRBJ2-3; D not resolved. The CDR3 spans 11 residues. Germline assignment: CDR1 LNHDA and CDR2 SQIVND (reference sequence). Trimming removed 7 bases at V and 4 bases at J, with 6 bases between. In DNA form, the CDR3 reads TGTGCCAGTATTTTCGCAGATACGCAGTATTTT. It translates to CASIFADTQYF. Full variable domain (missing parts from reference TRBV19 and TRBJ2-3): DGGITQSPKYLFRKEGQNVTLSCEQNLNHDAMYWYRQDPGQGLRLIYYSQIVNDFQKGDIAEGYSVSREKKESFPLTVTSAQKNPTAFYLCASIFADTQYFGPGTRLTVL.

The chain recombines TRBV19 with TRBJ1-4, with D maybe TRBD1 (5 bases). Germline loops: CDR1 LNHDA, CDR2 SQIVND (reference sequence). V was trimmed by 9 bases and J by 0 bases, leaving 32 bases between them. There are 21 residues in the CDR3. The CDR3 sequence is CARNLLRATAIIVATNEKLFF. The CDR3 DNA is TGTGCCAGGAATCTCCTCCGTGCGACAGCCATAATAGTTGCAACTAATGAAAAACTGTTTTTT.

This clone was observed a few times. The gene calls are TRBV9 and TRBJ2-3, with 9 bases that match TRBD2. From germline, CDR1 is SGDLS and CDR2 YYNGEE. The CDR3 sequence is 16 residues long. The V segment lost 2 bases and the J segment 3 bases; nucleotides outside the gene matches: 7. The CDR3 is CASSVTSGILTDTQYF. DNA of the CDR3: TGTGCCAGCAGCGTGACTAGCGGCATACTTACAGATACGCAGTATTTT.

The genes are TRBV5-6 and TRBJ1-1; D is undetermined. Germline V gives CDR1 SGHDT, CDR2 YYEEEE. The CDR3 contains 14 residues. V was shortened by 4 bases and J by 0 bases, with 10 bases between the two germline ends. Here the CDR3 reads CASSAPGMNTEAFF. The CDR3 DNA sequence: TGTGCCAGCAGCGCTCCGGGTATGAACACTGAAGCTTTCTTT.

This clone was observed a handful of times. The rearrangement uses TRBV27 and TRBJ2-2, with 10 positions matching TRBD1. The trim removed 7 bases at V and 4 bases at J, leaving 12 bases unmatched. The CDR3 loop spans 17 amino acids. Germline V gene lookup returns CDR1 MNHEY and CDR2 SMNVEV (reference sequence). The CDR3 DNA follows: TGTGCCAGCATCGCGGACAGGGGGTTCTTGGCCACCGGGGAGCTGTTTTTT. The encoded protein is CASIADRGFLATGELFF.

The chain carries TRBV6-1 and TRBJ2-1, with 7 bases lining up with TRBD2. CDR1 is MNHNS, CDR2 SASEGT, per germline. V gave up 2 bases and J gave up 4 bases; unmatched junction bases: 5. This CDR3 has 15 residues. In DNA, the CDR3 is TGTGCCAGCAGTGAATTGCGGGGGACGTACAATGAGCAGTTCTTC. Translating it yields CASSELRGTYNEQFF.

This clone appeared once. The chain joins TRBV5-4 to TRBJ2-5; D is perhaps TRBD1 or TRBD2 (5 bases each). This CDR3 region has 13 residues. Germline V gives CDR1 SGHNT, CDR2 YYREEE (reference sequence). V lost 2 bases and J lost 4, with 9 bases in between. The chain's CDR3 is CASSLEGRETQYF. The CDR3 region has the DNA TGTGCCAGCAGCTTAGAGGGGAGAGAGACCCAGTACTTC.

This clone was seen only once. The chain joins TRBV7-9 to TRBJ2-7; D unresolved. V was shortened by 0 bases and J by 4 bases, with 4 bases between the two germline ends. There are 12 residues in the CDR3. Germline CDR1 reads SEHNR; CDR2 reads FQNEAQ (reference sequence). In DNA, the CDR3 is TGTGCCAGCAGCTTAGCTCTATACGAGCAGTACTTC. Its protein is CASSLALYEQYF.

J is TRBJ2-3 and V is TRBV20-1; D call uncertain. CDR1 is DFQATT, CDR2 SNEGSKA, per germline (reference sequence). This CDR3 has 11 residues. The V end was cut by 6 bases, the J end by 2 bases, with 6 bases between. CDR3 in DNA: TGCAGTGCGAGCTACACAGATACGCAGTATTTT. Translated, it gives CSASYTDTQYF.

This clone was observed a few times. The chain links TRBV30 to TRBJ1-2, with 7 bases aligning to TRBD1. The CDR3 is 13 amino acids. V was clipped by 3 bases and J by 8 bases; unmatched bases: 9. The germline V gene encodes CDR1 GTSNPN and CDR2 SVGIG (reference sequence). The DNA of the CDR3 is TGTGCCTGGAGGCCCCAAGGGGGCTGGGGCTACACCTTC. Its protein is CAWRPQGGWGYTF.

This clone was found once. V usage is TRBV9 and J usage is TRBJ2-7; 9 bases align to TRBD1. Germline V gene data show CDR1 as SGDLS and CDR2 as YYNGEE. CDR3 length equals 16 residues. The ends lost 0 bases at V and 4 bases at J; junction bases unmatched: 8. The CDR3 sequence is CASSVAGGQGSYEQYF. CDR3 nucleotide sequence: TGTGCCAGCAGCGTAGCCGGAGGACAGGGGTCTTACGAGCAGTACTTC. The full variable domain, rest sourced from reference TRBV9 and TRBJ2-7, is DSGVTQTPKHLITATGQRVTLRCSPRSGDLSVYWYQQSLDQGLQFLIQYYNGEERAKGNILERFSAQQFPDLHSELNLSSLELGDSALYFCASSVAGGQGSYEQYFGPGTRLTVT.

The CDR3 sequence: CASSPPGREWEKLFF. The CDR3 DNA follows: TGTGCCAGCAGCCCCCCGGGCAGAGAATGGGAAAAACTGTTTTTT. The J gene is TRBJ1-4, the V gene TRBV7-2; D is unclear. V lost 5 bases and J 8 bases, leaving 18 bases between the germline ends. Germline-derived CDR1 and CDR2 are SGHTA and FQGNSA. The CDR3 is made up of 15 amino acids.

V usage is TRBV6-1 and J usage is TRBJ2-7; 9 positions match TRBD1. Per the germline V gene, CDR1 is MNHNS and CDR2 is SASEGT. The CDR3 is 14 amino acids. V shed 7 bases and J 2 bases; nucleotides not matched to a gene: 6. CDR3 sequence reads: CASTPGTGPYEQYF. CDR3 in DNA: TGTGCCAGCACCCCCGGGACAGGGCCCTACGAGCAGTACTTC.

V gene TRBV7-9 combines with J gene TRBJ2-5, with 7 bases aligning to TRBD1. CDR1 is SEHNR, CDR2 FQNEAQ, per germline (reference sequence). V lost 6 bases, J lost 7 bases, and 11 bases stayed unmatched. This CDR3 comprises 14 residues. This chain's CDR3 is CASRAQGMQRTQYF. The CDR3 bases are TGTGCCAGCAGGGCACAGGGGATGCAAAGGACCCAGTACTTC.

This clone was recorded a few times. The chain combines TRBV7-3 with TRBJ2-1; D is unclear. The CDR3 sequence is 13 residues long. CDR1 is SGHTA, CDR2 FQGTGA, per germline. V lost 5 bases and J lost 6, with 11 bases in between. As DNA, the CDR3 is TGTGCCAGCAGCGTAGGTGTCGTCAATGAGCAGTTCTTC. Protein sequence: CASSVGVVNEQFF. The variable domain in full, completed from reference TRBV7-3 and TRBJ2-1, reads GAGVSQTPSNKVTEKGKYVELRCDPISGHTALYWYRQSLGQGPEFLIYFQGTGAADDSGLPNDRFFAVRPEGSVSTLKIQRTERGDSAVYLCASSVGVVNEQFFGPGTRLTVL.

The J gene is TRBJ1-2, the V gene TRBV7-2; D might be TRBD1 (5 bases). This CDR3 is built from 16 residues. Germline CDR1 reads SGHTA; CDR2 reads FQGNSA. Trimming left V 0 bases short and J 3 bases short, with 14 bases between. The CDR3 DNA follows: TGTGCCAGCAGCTTAGCCCGGACAAGGGGAGACTATGGCTACACCTTC. Translating gives CASSLARTRGDYGYTF.

The chain couples TRBV27 to TRBJ2-3; 9 bases map to TRBD2. The CDR3 contains 17 residues. CDR1 and CDR2 (germline): MNHEY, SMNVEV (reference sequence). V gave up 7 bases and J gave up 2 bases; unmatched junction bases: 13. The CDR3 sequence: CASNRLAVPGPTDTQYF. The CDR3 coding sequence is TGTGCCAGCAACCGACTAGCGGTACCAGGGCCCACAGATACGCAGTATTTT.

This clone occurred once. The chain uses TRBV28 and TRBJ1-5; D unresolved. Trimming pared 2 bases from V and 5 bases from J, leaving 10 bases between. CDR3 length: 14 amino acids. Germline loops: CDR1 MDHEN, CDR2 SYDVKM. CDR3 residues: CASSLRGFHQPQHF. CDR3 DNA: TGTGCCAGCAGTTTACGGGGATTTCATCAGCCCCAGCATTTT.

This clone was seen only a few times. V is TRBV6-1 and J is TRBJ1-4; TRBD1 aligns across 7 bases. The V and J ends lost 8 bases and 4 bases, in that order; junction bases with no gene match: 4. The germline CDR1 and CDR2 sequences are MNHNS and SASEGT. The CDR3 extends over 13 amino acids. DNA for the CDR3: TGTGCCAGCCGCGGGACAGTTAATGAAAAACTGTTTTTT. It translates to CASRGTVNEKLFF.

V is TRBV4-1 and J is TRBJ1-1; D gene uncertain. Deletions cut 4 bases from V and 1 base from J, with 7 bases between. The germline gives CDR1 MGHRA, CDR2 YSYEKL. The CDR3 has 13 residues. CDR3 sequence: CASSLSGNTEAFF. The CDR3 DNA reads as TGCGCCAGCAGCCTATCCGGGAACACTGAAGCTTTCTTT.